This T cell receptor beta chain originates from a study of T cells in Graves' hyperthyroidism and ophthalmopathy (dated by TCRdb to the late 2010s). Regarding the study in general: Peripheral blood samples were taken at initial diagnosis, before any treatment was given. Prospective prediction of ophthalmopathy was tested in an independent validation cohort of 18 to 20 hyperthyroidism patients and 15 to 17 patients who later progressed to ophthalmopathy. In addition, the study compared T-cell repertoires in thyroid tissue and in blood from a handful of Graves' hyperthyroidism patients. The 95 to 100 discovery patients were randomly divided into training and test sets at a 7:3 ratio. Once sampling was done, hyperthyroidism patients were given methimazole at a starting dose of 30 mg daily, whereas ophthalmopathy patients were given high-dose intravenous methylprednisolone. The paper describes TCR Vbeta CDR3 sequencing of about 140 peripheral blood samples, made up of roughly 40 ophthalmopathy patients, approximately 73 hyperthyroidism patients and 17 progressor patients. To identify TCR V-J signatures that set the groups apart, the researchers used a discovery cohort of more than 95 patients, made up of 43 with Graves' ophthalmopathy and 55 to 65 with stable Graves' hyperthyroidism. Paper-wide results and their limitations: Ophthalmopathy was separated from stable hyperthyroidism by a 13 V-J signature model, with 87.88% sensitivity and about 81% specificity obtained in cross-validation and 80%/75% obtained in testing. No statistical method was used to set the sample size in advance, and investigators knew the group allocation. Most expanded thyroid clonotypes (frequency above 0.001) were also detected in blood, suggesting blood repertoires may reflect thyroid immune responses. During validation, the model predicted progression to ophthalmopathy a median of around 7 months ahead of onset, with around 70% sensitivity and almost 75% specificity.

Concerning this clonotype itself: It has no known antigen specificity. Per-nucleotide qualities are absent, and no much larger clonotype sits a single base away.

The TCR beta CDR3 regions were amplified from RNA transcripts. The TCR CDR3 was subjected to a first round of RT-PCR using the HTBI primer set and the Qiagen OneStep RT-PCR kit. Libraries were constructed in a second round of multiplex PCR, after which size selection and purification were performed. Paired-end sequencing of the libraries was performed with 100 bp reads on an Illumina HiSeq2000. The source study handled its data this way. SOAPnuke was used to process the raw data, throwing out any read that contained adapters or uncalled bases, had a mean Phred below 15, or lacked an exact constant-primer or identifier match. COPE v1.2.5 was used to merge high-quality paired reads, and clonotypes were defined as unique nucleotide sequences. MiTCR v1.1 was used to align clonotypes to the IMGT TRBV, TRBD and TRBJ reference segments. The analysis included only V-J combinations with a frequency above 0.0001, which together covered around 99% of the repertoires. A TCS score was defined as the ratio between F50 (clonal expansion) and ExV (chaos), using BLOSUM62-based TCRdist between CDR3 peptides within each V-J. Welch's t-statistics and random forest reduced roughly 540 V-J features to about 13, which were used in a naive Bayes classifier (R e1071). TCRdb reprocessed the public reads (quality trimming at Q25 with fastp, clone calling with MiXCR) and kept in-frame beta chains. Every distinct CDR3 protein forms one entry, paired with its most common genes and DNA. The V and J calls, along with clone size, are taken from TCRdb and not from the paper's own processing. The sample has 370,000 or so distinct CDR3 sequences on record, around a sixth of them singletons. The top ten constitute 25% to 35% of the sample.

Hyperthyroidism patients were newly diagnosed, with disease duration under 2 months, and aged 18 to 65 years. Patients with uncontrolled infections, other autoimmune diseases, pregnancy or lactation were excluded. Diagnoses relied on clinical symptoms, serum thyroxine and TRAb, thyroid ultrasound and orbital computed tomography. For progressor patients, blood was drawn at the first diagnosis of hyperthyroidism, before any ophthalmopathy symptoms had appeared. PBMCs were separated from roughly 10 ml of fresh peripheral blood using Ficoll-Paque density gradient centrifugation. Progressor patients were initially diagnosed with Graves' hyperthyroidism and developed ophthalmopathy during follow-up. Total RNA was extracted using Trizol reagent, and RNA quality was assessed on an Agilent 2100 Bioanalyzer. The sample comprised blood. The origin of this receptor is a young woman with Graves' hyperthyroidism that later progressed to Graves' ophthalmopathy.

The bases read TGTGCCAGCAGCTTTGACGGGAGGGCCCTCAATGAGCAGTTCTTC. The encoded protein is CASSFDGRALNEQFF. This sequence uses TRBV5-6 and TRBJ2-1; 8 junctional bases match TRBD2. Trimming removed 2 bases from V and 6 bases from J; the gene matches leave 7 bases unexplained. CDR1 is given as SGHDT and CDR2 as YYEEEE, both from the germline V gene. The cysteine opens and the phenylalanine closes a CDR3 of 15 amino acids. The only DNA kept is the CDR3, 45 bases in frame from the first base.